This T cell receptor beta chain was sequenced in a study of blood T cell repertoires in COVID-19 (dated by TCRdb to 2018 to 2020). About the study as a whole: Collaborator samples came from the United States, Italy and Spain and covered acute and convalescent phases of COVID-19. The samples were drawn from the first 160 participants of the ongoing ImmuneRACE study and from 950 to 1,500 subjects provided by 6 global collaborators. The material from the prospective study consisted of cDNA or gDNA derived from T cells, B-cell-depleted T cells, or PBMCs. Sample metadata almost always included a de-identified subject ID, COVID-19 status, age in years and sex. Where HLA class I and class II types were available, the types were taken from metadata supplied by the sample provider, not from assay-based typing. The repertoires were released in a freely available public database meant as a resource for research on the immune response to SARS-CoV-2. Deeply sampled blood TCRbeta repertoires from subjects exposed to, actively infected with, or recovered from COVID-19 were included in the dataset.

TCRbeta CDR3 regions were amplified from genomic DNA using the immunoSEQ Assay, a bias-controlled multiplex PCR. The authors' pipeline ran thus. Nucleated cell counts per sample were estimated from amplification of reference gene primers within the assay. Sequence reads were collapsed and filtered to measure the absolute abundance of every unique TCRbeta CDR3 rearrangement. For each sample, productive Simpson clonality was calculated by taking the square root of Simpson's diversity index across productive rearrangements. TCRdb carries this immuneACCESS record with in-frame sequences only. Its versions omit some clonotypes, under half of them owing to an unresolved V gene in the studies checked, with the rest unexplained. V, J and clone size derive from that table, while D and trimming were established from the DNA sequence. In all, the sample holds roughly 43,000 clones, and about 90% of those were seen once. The ten largest make up about 2.8% of the sample.

Beyond this particular receptor, the publication reports: Clinical and demographic metadata were provided uncurated, with the amount varying by source and participant.

Whole blood was collected in K2EDTA tubes by collaborating institutions according to the institutions' own protocols. Collaborator samples were shipped for TCRbeta analysis as frozen whole blood, isolated PBMCs, or DNA extracted from either sample type. Worth noting for this clone: Its antigen is still unknown. The input lacks base qualities; no much larger clone sits a single base away.

Sequences LGHDT (CDR1) and YNNKEL (CDR2) are obtained from the germline V gene (reference sequence). Inclusive of the bounding cysteine and phenylalanine, the CDR3 is 13 residues long. The DNA shown is the 39-base CDR3, in frame from base 1. The junction carries 10 bases between V and J, which are trimmed by 0 bases and 8 bases respectively. What was sequenced was peripheral blood. The TCR sequence derives from a man aged 45-65 years with active COVID-19. The rearrangement combines TRBV3-1 (or the pseudogene TRBV3-2) with TRBJ1-2; perhaps TRBD1 is the D gene, with 5 bases matching. The sequence in DNA is TGTGCCAGCAGCCAAGAAAGGGGTCGCGGCTACACCTTC. It encodes CASSQERGRGYTF.